This is a list of T cell receptor beta chains from one sample in a study of T cell changes during pregnancy in multiple sclerosis. The protocol was immunoSEQ multiplex PCR, while the TCRdb copy is restricted to in-frame clones and leaves out a portion. The data show 70,000 or so clones, over 80% seen once. The input for sequencing was peripheral blood, taken in the third trimester of pregnancy. Receptors were obtained from a female donor in good health, enrolled as a control in a pregnancy study. The CDR3 runs from the conserved cysteine through the conserved F or W. Each record gives: CDR3 length, V gene, D gene, J gene, clone size, CDR3 protein, CDR3 DNA. A D gene is named only where the DNA matches it firmly. Only part of the rows carry a size: once, few, many, or a class if the clone is expanded.

CDR3 length: 15
V gene: TRBV2
D gene: TRBD1
J gene: TRBJ2-6
clone size: .
CDR3 protein: CASGGTVPGANVLTF
CDR3 DNA: TGTGCCAGCGGTGGGACAGTCCCTGGGGCCAACGTCCTGACTTTC

CDR3 length: 11
V gene: TRBV6-1
D gene: .
J gene: TRBJ1-2
clone size: .
CDR3 protein: CASTPSRGYTF
CDR3 DNA: TGTGCCAGCACTCCGTCGCGCGGCTACACCTTC

CDR3 length: 14
V gene: TRBV7-6
D gene: TRBD2
J gene: TRBJ2-5
clone size: .
CDR3 protein: CASRGWEGSETQYF
CDR3 DNA: TGTGCCAGCAGGGGGTGGGAGGGCTCAGAGACCCAGTACTTC

CDR3 length: 13
V gene: TRBV7-9
D gene: TRBD2
J gene: TRBJ2-1
clone size: .
CDR3 protein: CASTSSRTRKEFF
CDR3 DNA: TGTGCCAGCACCAGCTCGAGGACTAGAAAGGAGTTCTTC

CDR3 length: 14
V gene: TRBV6-6
D gene: TRBD1
J gene: TRBJ1-1
clone size: .
CDR3 protein: CASSSGDRVNEAFF
CDR3 DNA: TGTGCCAGCAGTTCCGGTGACAGGGTTAACGAAGCTTTCTTT

CDR3 length: 15
V gene: TRBV10-1
D gene: .
J gene: TRBJ2-3
clone size: .
CDR3 protein: CASSESPPRTDTQYF
CDR3 DNA: TGCGCCAGCAGTGAGTCCCCCCCTCGCACAGATACGCAGTATTTT

CDR3 length: 13
V gene: TRBV7-2
D gene: .
J gene: TRBJ1-5
clone size: .
CDR3 protein: CASSLRGNQPQHF
CDR3 DNA: TGTGCCAGCAGCTTGAGGGGGAATCAGCCCCAGCATTTT

CDR3 length: 15
V gene: TRBV4-1
D gene: TRBD1
J gene: TRBJ1-1
clone size: .
CDR3 protein: CASSQDPDRANEAFF
CDR3 DNA: TGCGCCAGCAGCCAAGACCCGGACAGGGCGAATGAGGCTTTCTTT

CDR3 length: 15
V gene: TRBV19
D gene: TRBD1
J gene: TRBJ2-7
clone size: .
CDR3 protein: CASSWGTGVGYEQYF
CDR3 DNA: TGTGCCAGTAGCTGGGGGACAGGGGTGGGCTACGAGCAGTACTTC

CDR3 length: 17
V gene: TRBV15
D gene: TRBD2
J gene: TRBJ2-1
clone size: once
CDR3 protein: CATSRDPTSGSGNEQFF
CDR3 DNA: TGTGCCACCAGCAGAGACCCGACTAGCGGGTCGGGGAATGAGCAGTTCTTC

CDR3 length: 14
V gene: TRBV4-1
D gene: .
J gene: TRBJ2-5
clone size: .
CDR3 protein: CASSMGGAQETQYF
CDR3 DNA: TGCGCCAGCAGCATGGGGGGGGCCCAAGAGACCCAGTACTTC

CDR3 length: 11
V gene: TRBV25-1
D gene: .
J gene: TRBJ2-7
clone size: .
CDR3 protein: CASSAIYEQYF
CDR3 DNA: TGTGCCAGCAGTGCTATTTACGAGCAGTACTTC

CDR3 length: 15
V gene: TRBV19
D gene: .
J gene: TRBJ1-4
clone size: .
CDR3 protein: CASSIDRVTNEKLFF
CDR3 DNA: TGTGCCAGTAGCATCGACAGAGTAACTAATGAAAAACTGTTTTTT

CDR3 length: 16
V gene: TRBV7-9
D gene: TRBD2
J gene: TRBJ2-1
clone size: .
CDR3 protein: CASSLASGLPYNEQFF
CDR3 DNA: TGTGCCAGCAGCTTAGCTAGCGGGCTGCCCTACAATGAGCAGTTCTTC

CDR3 length: 11
V gene: TRBV28
D gene: .
J gene: TRBJ1-1
clone size: .
CDR3 protein: CASSSSPEAFF
CDR3 DNA: TGTGCCAGCAGTTCCTCTCCGGAAGCTTTCTTT

CDR3 length: 17
V gene: TRBV9
D gene: .
J gene: TRBJ2-6
clone size: .
CDR3 protein: CASSVEDSGPGANVLTF
CDR3 DNA: TGTGCCAGCAGCGTAGAAGACAGTGGACCTGGGGCCAACGTCCTGACTTTC

CDR3 length: 15
V gene: TRBV19
D gene: .
J gene: TRBJ1-1
clone size: .
CDR3 protein: CASKGTPRSNTEAFF
CDR3 DNA: TGTGCCAGTAAGGGGACTCCCAGATCCAACACTGAAGCTTTCTTT

CDR3 length: 16
V gene: TRBV19
D gene: TRBD1
J gene: TRBJ2-7
clone size: .
CDR3 protein: CASSKDRGNPFSEQYF
CDR3 DNA: TGTGCCAGTAGTAAGGACAGGGGGAATCCCTTTTCCGAGCAGTACTTC